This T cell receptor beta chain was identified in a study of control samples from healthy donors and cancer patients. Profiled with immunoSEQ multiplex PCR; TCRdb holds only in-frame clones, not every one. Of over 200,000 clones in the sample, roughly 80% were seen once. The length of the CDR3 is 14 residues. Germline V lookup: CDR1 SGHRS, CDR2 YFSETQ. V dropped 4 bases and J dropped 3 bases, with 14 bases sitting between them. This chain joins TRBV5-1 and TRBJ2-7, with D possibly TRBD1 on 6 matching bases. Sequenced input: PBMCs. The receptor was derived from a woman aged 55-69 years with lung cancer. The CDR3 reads CASSRGSGIYEQYF. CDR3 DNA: TGCGCCAGCAGCAGGGGGTCGGGGATCTACGAGCAGTACTTC.